These 28 T cell receptor beta chains share one sample of origin, sequenced in a study of shared clonotypes between healthy human individuals. Libraries were prepared by immunoSEQ multiplex PCR; TCRdb keeps only in-frame clonotypes and omits some of them. The repertoire holds 450,000 to 650,000 clones, with about 80% as singletons. Input material: PBMCs. All receptors derive from a middle-aged woman in good health. Some clones in this sample may be carry-over from other donors' samples.

This sequence joins TRBV29-1 and TRBJ1-5; the D gene is possibly TRBD1 (5 bases). Per germline, CDR1 SQVTM and CDR2 ANQGSEA. V was shortened by 3 bases and J by 6 bases, with 12 bases between the two germline ends. The length of the CDR3 is 13 residues. Here the CDR3 reads CSVELGPGQPQHF. CDR3 nucleotides: TGCAGCGTTGAGCTGGGGCCGGGTCAGCCCCAGCATTTT. Full variable domain (missing parts from reference TRBV29-1 and TRBJ1-5): SAVISQKPSRDICQRGTSLTIQCQVDSQVTMMFWYRQQPGQSLTLIATANQGSEATYESGFVIDKFPISRPNLTFSTLTVSNMSPEDSSIYLCSVELGPGQPQHFGDGTRLSIL.

Regarding this clone: This is likely a read error, given that the CDR3 carries no conserved phenylalanine or tryptophan at its end. This chain joins TRBV30 and TRBJ1-2, with unresolved D. Germline CDR1 reads GTSNPN; CDR2 reads SVGIG (reference sequence). The ends were cut back, 4 bases at V and 8 bases at J, with 17 bases in the middle. The CDR3 is made up of 13 amino acids. CDR3: CAWTPILGRGYTL. Here the CDR3 DNA reads TGTGCCTGGACCCCGATCCTTGGCCGGGGCTACACCCTC.

This chain uses TRBV7-3 with TRBJ2-7; 11 bases agree with TRBD2. The J segment lost 2 bases and the V segment lost 6 bases, leaving 6 bases of the junction unmatched. The CDR3 contains 15 residues. CDR1 and CDR2 from the germline V gene are SGHTA and FQGTGA. The CDR3 nucleotides are TGTGCCAGCAGGTCCGGGACTAGCGGCCCCTACGAGCAGTACTTC. Protein product: CASRSGTSGPYEQYF.

The V call is TRBV5-1, the J call TRBJ2-7; D ambiguous. Germline assignment: CDR1 SGHRS and CDR2 YFSETQ. The CDR3 contains 14 residues. Trimming took 6 bases from V and 3 from J, leaving 16 bases between them. CDR3 sequence reads: CASTQTRPHYEQYF. CDR3 nucleotide sequence: TGCGCCAGCACCCAGACCCGACCCCACTACGAGCAGTACTTC.

Notes on this clone: Within the sample, other DNA sequences also encode this same CDR3. This chain joins TRBV9 and TRBJ2-1, with D perhaps assigned TRBD1 or TRBD2 (5 bases each). Germline CDR1 reads SGDLS; CDR2 reads YYNGEE. The V end lost 0 bases, the J end lost 2 bases, and 6 bases lay between the germline ends. The CDR3 covers 14 residues. The CDR3 reads CASSVGGTYNEQFF. The CDR3 DNA follows: TGTGCCAGCAGCGTAGGGGGGACCTACAATGAGCAGTTCTTC.

The chain recombines TRBV6-1 with TRBJ2-7; TRBD2 matches at 10 bases. The CDR3 has 15 residues. Germline CDR1 is MNHNS and CDR2 is SASEGT. With 11 bases clipped from V and 2 bases from J, the junction kept 12 bases outside the gene matches. The CDR3 DNA reads TGTGCCGGTATGAATCCTAGCGGGAGTACCTACGAGCAGTACTTC. Amino acids: CAGMNPSGSTYEQYF.

This clone was detected once. The genes are TRBV4-1 and TRBJ2-7, with 13 bases lining up with TRBD2. The CDR3 contains 16 residues. The germline V gene has CDR1 MGHRA and CDR2 YSYEKL. V dropped 1 base and J dropped 3; count of bases not matched to a gene: 3. The chain's CDR3 is CASSQGTSGRRYEQYF. The CDR3 DNA is TGCGCCAGCAGCCAAGGGACTAGCGGGAGACGCTACGAGCAGTACTTC.

This chain joins TRBV19 and TRBJ2-7; D is unclear. The V gene lost 2 bases and the J gene lost 2 bases, with 10 bases spanning the gap. Germline loops: CDR1 LNHDA, CDR2 SQIVND (reference sequence). The CDR3 has 14 amino acids. The CDR3 reads CASSITSQTYEQYF. As DNA, the CDR3 is TGTGCCAGTAGTATAACGTCACAGACCTACGAGCAGTACTTC.

The rearrangement links TRBV7-8 to TRBJ2-7; D not certain. The CDR3 sequence is 17 residues long. V lost 1 base to trimming and J lost 2 bases, with 18 bases between them. Germline assignment: CDR1 SGHVS and CDR2 FQNEAQ. CDR3 DNA sequence: TGTGCCAGCAGCTTAGAGGTCTCTTGGGCAGCCGCCTACGAGCAGTACTTC. It yields the protein CASSLEVSWAAAYEQYF.

The chain links TRBV30 to TRBJ2-3; possible D gene TRBD2, 5 bases. CDR1 and CDR2 (germline): GTSNPN, SVGIG (reference sequence). This CDR3 is 11 amino acids long. CDR3 amino acids: CARKAGDTQYF. The CDR3 bases are TGTGCTCGGAAGGCGGGAGATACGCAGTATTTT.

The chain is built from TRBV28 and TRBJ1-5; no clear D gene. The V and J ends lost 3 bases and 2 bases respectively, with 14 bases between them. Germline V gene sequence: CDR1 MDHEN, CDR2 SYDVKM. CDR3 size: 16 residues. The CDR3 sequence: CASSFTFFLGNQPQHF. The CDR3 nucleotides read TGTGCCAGCAGTTTCACATTTTTCTTGGGCAATCAGCCCCAGCATTTT.

Comment on this clone: The same CDR3 is also encoded by other DNA sequences in this sample. The genes are TRBV28 and TRBJ1-5, with D unresolved. With 5 bases removed from V and 2 bases from J, the gap between germline ends came to 10 bases. The CDR3 covers 14 residues. The V gene's germline CDR1 is MDHEN and CDR2 SYDVKM. CDR3 loop: CASSPQVGNQPQHF. CDR3 sequence (DNA): TGTGCCAGCAGTCCGCAGGTAGGCAATCAGCCCCAGCATTTT.

The sample holds a few counts of this clone. This chain connects TRBV27 to TRBJ2-1; 10 bases fit TRBD1. The ends lost 6 bases at V and 8 bases at J; junction bases unmatched: 7. Looked up from germline, CDR1 is MNHEY and CDR2 is SMNVEV (reference sequence). This CDR3 comprises 14 residues. The CDR3 loop reads CASSPGQGNYEQFF. CDR3 nucleotide sequence: TGTGCCAGCAGCCCGGGACAGGGGAACTATGAGCAGTTCTTC.

This chain links TRBV11-3 with TRBJ2-7; tentative D call: TRBD1 (5 bases). The CDR3 is made up of 16 amino acids. From germline, CDR1 is SGHNT and CDR2 YENEEA. The ends were cut back, 0 bases at V and 1 base at J, with 13 bases in the middle. CDR3 DNA sequence: TGTGCCAGCAGCTTAGACTCGGCGCAGGGATCCTACGAGCAGTACTTC. Translating gives CASSLDSAQGSYEQYF.

This rearrangement joins TRBV27 to TRBJ2-5; TRBD2 aligns across 7 bases. V lost 6 bases to trimming and J lost 5 bases; unmatched junction nucleotides: 9. The CDR3 spans 14 residues. Per germline, CDR1 MNHEY and CDR2 SMNVEV (reference sequence). The CDR3 spells CASSWDYLSETQYF. The CDR3 region has the DNA TGTGCCAGCAGCTGGGACTACCTTTCGGAGACCCAGTACTTC.

The gene calls are TRBV2 and TRBJ2-1; 7 bases match TRBD2. V gave up 5 bases and J gave up 3 bases; unmatched junction bases: 10. Germline CDR1 is SNHLY and CDR2 is FYNNEI. The CDR3 length is 16 residues. CDR3 coding DNA: TGTGCCAGCAGTAAGATTAGCGGGTTAGACTACAATGAGCAGTTCTTC. Protein: CASSKISGLDYNEQFF.

The chain recombines TRBV7-2 with TRBJ1-1; D remains ambiguous. The V gene lost 1 base and the J gene lost 3 bases, with 12 bases spanning the gap. Germline CDR1 SGHTA, CDR2 FQGNSA. The CDR3 sequence is 15 residues long. CDR3 sequence: CASSLGPFGDTEAFF. Here the CDR3 DNA reads TGTGCCAGCAGCTTAGGACCTTTTGGTGACACTGAAGCTTTCTTT.

The chain uses TRBV19 and TRBJ2-5; D is perhaps TRBD1 or TRBD2 (5 bases each). The V gene's germline CDR1 is LNHDA and CDR2 SQIVND (reference sequence). Between the trimmed V and J ends, which lost 3 bases and 5 bases, there was a span of 13 bases. The CDR3 totals 14 residues. This chain's CDR3 is CASSIVGEVETQYF. Written as DNA, the CDR3 is TGTGCCAGTAGTATTGTGGGGGAAGTGGAGACCCAGTACTTC.

Only one count was recorded for this clone. The chain recombines TRBV25-1 with TRBJ1-1; D unclear. The CDR3 is made up of 13 amino acids. Germline V gives CDR1 MGHDK, CDR2 SYGVNS. V was trimmed by 1 base and J by 8 bases, leaving 11 bases between them. Here the CDR3 DNA reads TGTGCCAGCAGTGAATTCGGCAGGTACGAAGCTTTCTTT. Amino acid sequence: CASSEFGRYEAFF. Combining the CDR3 with reference TRBV25-1 and TRBJ1-1 gives the whole variable domain EADIYQTPRYLVIGTGKKITLECSQTMGHDKMYWYQQDPGMELHLIHYSYGVNSTEKGDLSSESTVSRIRTEHFPLTLESARPSHTSQYLCASSEFGRYEAFFGQGTRLTVV.

V and J are TRBV28 and TRBJ1-6, with 7 bases fitting TRBD1. From germline, CDR1 is MDHEN and CDR2 SYDVKM. Trimming at V came to 6 bases and at J to 6 bases, leaving 8 bases not matched to a gene. The length of the CDR3 is 15 residues. Written as DNA, the CDR3 is TGTGCCAGCAGATTCTCAGGGGGACCTAATTCACCCCTCCACTTT. As protein: CASRFSGGPNSPLHF.

This rearrangement joins TRBV28 to TRBJ1-1; D unresolved. CDR3 length: 13 amino acids. CDR1 and CDR2 (germline): MDHEN, SYDVKM. Trimming left V 8 bases short and J 5 bases short, with 15 bases between. The CDR3 DNA sequence: TGTGCCAGCTTAACATCCTTCGGGACTGAAGCTTTCTTT. Protein product: CASLTSFGTEAFF. The full variable domain, its missing parts supplied by reference TRBV28 and TRBJ1-1, is DVKVTQSSRYLVKRTGEKVFLECVQDMDHENMFWYRQDPGLGLRLIYFSYDVKMKEKGDIPEGYSVSREKKERFSLILESASTNQTSMYLCASLTSFGTEAFFGQGTRLTVV.

V gene TRBV27 combines with J gene TRBJ1-5, with 11 bases that match TRBD1. Germline V gene sequence: CDR1 MNHEY, CDR2 SMNVEV (reference sequence). There are 17 residues in the CDR3. The junction had 5 bases not matched to a gene; V was cut back by 4 bases and J by 0 bases. This CDR3 reads CASSSGTGGPSNQPQHF. The CDR3 bases are TGTGCCAGCAGTTCGGGGACAGGGGGTCCTAGCAATCAGCCCCAGCATTTT.

The genes are TRBV28 and TRBJ1-1; D perhaps matches TRBD1 (6 bases). The V gene's germline CDR1 is MDHEN and CDR2 SYDVKM. Trimming shortened V by 10 bases and J by 6 bases, and 21 bases separated the two germline ends. There are 14 residues in the CDR3. The DNA for the CDR3 is TGTGCCATCCTGCCCGGAGGGGGGGTTTCTGAAGCTTTCTTT. It codes for CAILPGGGVSEAFF.

V is TRBV28 and J is TRBJ2-7; D perhaps matches TRBD1 (5 bases). This CDR3 comprises 11 residues. Germline CDR1 is MDHEN and CDR2 is SYDVKM. The germline V and J ends were trimmed by 7 bases and 1 base, with 5 bases remaining between them. DNA for the CDR3: TGTGCCAGCACAGGGTCCTACGAGCAGTACTTC. Encoded protein: CASTGSYEQYF.

The rearrangement joins TRBV6-4 to TRBJ2-2; the D gene is possibly TRBD1 (6 bases). CDR3 length equals 19 residues. Trimming removed 0 bases from V and 8 bases from J, with 25 bases in between. The germline CDR1 and CDR2 sequences are MRHNA and SNTAGT. The CDR3 loop is CASSDSTGIQGPESGELFF. Written as DNA, the CDR3 is TGTGCCAGCAGTGACTCGACTGGGATACAGGGACCTGAGTCTGGGGAGCTGTTTTTT.

For the CDR3, the DNA is TGCGCCAGCAGCTTGGGTGCCGGGAAGGAGACCCAGTACTTC. Its protein is CASSLGAGKETQYF. The rearrangement joins TRBV5-1 to TRBJ2-5, with a weak D call TRBD2 (5 bases). CDR1 is SGHRS and CDR2 is YFSETQ in the germline V gene. CDR3 size: 14 residues. Trimming removed 0 bases from V and 5 bases from J, with 11 bases in between.

This chain's CDR3 is CASRLADTQYF. Here the CDR3 DNA reads TGTGCCAGCAGATTAGCAGATACGCAGTATTTT. V and J are TRBV4-2 and TRBJ2-3; D is unclear. CDR1 is LGHNA, CDR2 YNFKEQ, per germline. Trimming removed 6 bases from V and 4 bases from J, with 5 bases in between. The CDR3 is made up of 11 amino acids.

V is TRBV19 and J is TRBJ1-5, with TRBD1 matching over 7 bases. CDR3 size: 13 residues. Germline loops: CDR1 LNHDA, CDR2 SQIVND (reference sequence). V trimming: 9 bases; J trimming: 3 bases; junction bases outside the gene matches: 5. For the CDR3, the DNA is TGTGCCAGCAGGGGACAGATCAATCAGCCCCAGCATTTT. Encoded protein: CASRGQINQPQHF.